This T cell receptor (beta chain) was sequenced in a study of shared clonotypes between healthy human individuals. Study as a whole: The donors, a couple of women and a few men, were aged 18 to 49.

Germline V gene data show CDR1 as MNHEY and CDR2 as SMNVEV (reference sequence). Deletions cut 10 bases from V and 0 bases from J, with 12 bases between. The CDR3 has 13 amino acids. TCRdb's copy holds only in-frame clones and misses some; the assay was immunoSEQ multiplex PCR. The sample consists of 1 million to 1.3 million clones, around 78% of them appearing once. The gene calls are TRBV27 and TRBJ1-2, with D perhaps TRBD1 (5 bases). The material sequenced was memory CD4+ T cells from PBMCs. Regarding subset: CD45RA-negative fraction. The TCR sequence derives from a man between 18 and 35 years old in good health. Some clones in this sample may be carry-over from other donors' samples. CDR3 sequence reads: CATRDGPNYGYTF. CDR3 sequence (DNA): TGTGCCACACGGGACGGACCTAACTATGGCTACACCTTC.